Presented here are 13 T cell receptor beta chains from one specimen sequenced in a study of T-cell memory formation after mild COVID-19. TCRdb reprocessed the 5' RACE reads via MiXCR and lists one record per CDR3 protein. Of hundreds of thousands of distinct CDR3 sequences listed, over 15% were seen once; the top ten hold around 12%. Material for sequencing was PBMCs or a T cell subset sorted from them (not recorded which). These receptors were collected from an adult woman who had mild COVID-19 (a few samples of this study predate the infection). Cell type and time point are not known.

This clonotype was picked up many times. A read error may account for a junction end that differs from germline. The V call is TRBV5-1, the J call TRBJ2-1, with D possibly TRBD2 on 5 matching bases. Germline values: CDR1 SGHRS, CDR2 YFSETQ. The CDR3 is 13 amino acids. DNA for the CDR3: TGTGCCAGCAGCTTGGGAGACTACAATGAGCAGTTCTTC. The encoded protein is CASSLGDYNEQFF.

This clonotype was seen a single time. The V gene is TRBV4-1, the J gene TRBJ2-2; no definite D call. Per the germline V gene, CDR1 is MGHRA and CDR2 is YSYEKL. This CDR3 contains 17 residues. Trimming removed 0 bases from V and 5 bases from J, with 16 bases in between. Here the CDR3 reads CASSQESGSIATGELFF. The CDR3 bases are TGCGCCAGCAGCCAAGAATCGGGCTCGATCGCGACCGGGGAGCTGTTTTTT.

This clonotype was recorded many times. CDR3 loop: CASSLPRRDEQYF. Here the CDR3 DNA reads TGCGCCAGCAGCTTGCCTAGGAGAGACGAGCAGTACTTC. J is TRBJ2-7 and V is TRBV5-1; no reliable D call. Trimming removed 1 base from V and 5 bases from J, with 10 bases in between. Germline-derived CDR1 and CDR2 are SGHRS and YFSETQ. This CDR3 is built from 13 residues.

This clonotype was observed a handful of times. The CDR3 here is CASSYWAGDSNQPQHF. The DNA of the CDR3 is TGTGCCAGCAGTTACTGGGCAGGGGATAGCAATCAGCCCCAGCATTTT. The J gene is TRBJ1-5, the V gene TRBV6-2 or TRBV6-3; perhaps TRBD1 as D (6 bases). V was clipped by 1 base and J by 0 bases, with 10 bases between them. Germline CDR1 and CDR2: MNHEY and SVGEGT. The CDR3 consists of 16 residues.

V gene TRBV6-5 combines with J gene TRBJ2-7; TRBD1 agrees at 9 bases. This CDR3 spans 15 amino acids. V shed 0 bases and J 4 bases; nucleotides not matched to a gene: 4. Per germline, CDR1 MNHEY and CDR2 SVGAGI. CDR3 sequence: CASSYSNRGRYEQYF. The CDR3 DNA is TGTGCCAGCAGTTACTCGAACAGGGGGCGGTACGAGCAGTACTTC.

The table lists this clonotype with a few counts. The gene calls are TRBV20-1 and TRBJ1-6, with D possibly TRBD1 on 5 matching bases. The CDR3 totals 14 residues. Germline V CDR1 and CDR2: DFQATT, SNEGSKA (reference sequence). V lost 5 bases and J 5 bases, leaving 13 bases between the germline ends. The DNA of the CDR3 is TGCAGTGCTCCGGGGACCGGGGATAATTCACCCCTCCACTTT. It translates to CSAPGTGDNSPLHF.

This clonotype turned up a few times. The chain joins TRBV5-1 to TRBJ2-2; D is uncertain. The germline V and J ends were trimmed by 0 bases and 1 base, with 7 bases remaining between them. CDR3 length equals 15 residues. Germline V gene lookup returns CDR1 SGHRS and CDR2 YFSETQ. This CDR3 is CASSLAPENTGELFF. As DNA, the CDR3 is TGCGCCAGCAGCTTGGCCCCAGAGAACACCGGGGAGCTGTTTTTT.

This chain's CDR3 is CASSVGQGGQETQYF. Written as DNA, the CDR3 is TGTGCCAGCAGCGTGGGACAGGGTGGCCAAGAGACCCAGTACTTC. V and J are TRBV5-5 and TRBJ2-5, with TRBD1 matching over 9 bases. Unmatched junction bases numbered 5, after V lost 4 bases and J lost 1 base. The CDR3 extends over 15 amino acids. Germline V gene data show CDR1 as SGHKS and CDR2 as YYEKEE (reference sequence). The entire variable domain, with the rest obtained from reference TRBV5-5 and TRBJ2-5, is as follows: DAGVTQSPTHLIKTRGQQVTLRCSPISGHKSVSWYQQVLGQGPQFIFQYYEKEERGRGNFPDRFSARQFPNYSSELNVNALLLGDSALYLCASSVGQGGQETQYFGPGTRLLVL.

This rearrangement joins TRBV4-1 to TRBJ2-7; 11 nucleotides line up with TRBD2. CDR1 is MGHRA, CDR2 YSYEKL, per germline. With 3 bases clipped from V and 0 bases from J, the junction kept 7 bases outside the gene matches. This CDR3 is built from 17 residues. The DNA of the CDR3 is TGCGCCAGCAGCCAGGGGCTAGCGGGGGGCCGCTCCTACGAGCAGTACTTC. It specifies CASSQGLAGGRSYEQYF.

J is TRBJ2-5 and V is TRBV9, with 8 bases fitting TRBD1. Germline V CDR1 and CDR2: SGDLS, YYNGEE. CDR3 length equals 17 residues. V was clipped by 0 bases and J by 2 bases; unmatched bases: 9. CDR3 DNA sequence: TGTGCCAGCAGCGTAGACTGGACAGGGTGGTCGCAAGAGACCCAGTACTTC. Translating it yields CASSVDWTGWSQETQYF.

The chain is built from TRBV30 and TRBJ2-3; D unclear. This CDR3 has 15 residues. Trimming shortened V by 0 bases and J by 2 bases, and 12 bases separated the two germline ends. Germline values: CDR1 GTSNPN, CDR2 SVGIG (reference sequence). The CDR3 protein is CAWSVGGYVTDTQYF. CDR3 bases: TGTGCCTGGAGTGTGGGCGGTTACGTCACAGATACGCAGTATTTT.

The gene calls are TRBV18 and TRBJ2-7; D ambiguous. There are 13 residues in the CDR3. CDR1 and CDR2 (germline): KGHSH, LQKENI. V dropped 4 bases and J dropped 6 bases, with 13 bases sitting between them. In DNA form, the CDR3 reads TGTGCCAGCTCACTAAGTTCCGCGCTCGAGCAGTACTTC. Translating gives CASSLSSALEQYF.

This clonotype was counted a few times. J is TRBJ1-2 and V is TRBV12-3 or TRBV12-4; D gene ambiguous. V shed 0 bases and J shed 8 bases, with 4 bases lying between them. This CDR3 has 11 residues. The CDR3 coding sequence is TGTGCCAGCAGTTTAGCTCTCGGCTACACCTTC. As protein: CASSLALGYTF.